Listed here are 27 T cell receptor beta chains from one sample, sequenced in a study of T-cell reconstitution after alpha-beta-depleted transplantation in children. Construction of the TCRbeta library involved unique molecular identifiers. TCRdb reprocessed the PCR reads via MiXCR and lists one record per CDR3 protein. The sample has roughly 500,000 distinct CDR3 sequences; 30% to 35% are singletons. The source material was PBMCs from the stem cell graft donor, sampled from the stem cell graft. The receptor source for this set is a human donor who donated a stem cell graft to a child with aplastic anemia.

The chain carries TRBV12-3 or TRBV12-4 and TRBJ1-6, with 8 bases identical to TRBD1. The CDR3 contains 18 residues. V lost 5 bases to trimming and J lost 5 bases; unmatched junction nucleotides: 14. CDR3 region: CASSPRTGSSRNNSPLHF. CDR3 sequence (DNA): TGTGCCAGCAGTCCACGGACAGGGTCGAGTAGAAATAATTCACCCCTCCACTTT.

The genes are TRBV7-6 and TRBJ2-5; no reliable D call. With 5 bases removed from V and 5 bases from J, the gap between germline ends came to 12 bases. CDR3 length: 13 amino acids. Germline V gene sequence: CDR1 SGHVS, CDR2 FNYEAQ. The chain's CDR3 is CASSPSMEETQYF. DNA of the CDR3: TGTGCCAGCAGCCCCTCAATGGAGGAGACCCAGTACTTC.

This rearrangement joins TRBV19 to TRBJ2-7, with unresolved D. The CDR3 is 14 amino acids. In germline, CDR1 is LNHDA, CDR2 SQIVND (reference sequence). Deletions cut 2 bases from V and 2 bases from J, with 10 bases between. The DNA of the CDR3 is TGTGCCAGTAGTATATCGTCCGGTACCTACGAGCAGTACGTC. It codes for CASSISSGTYEQYV.

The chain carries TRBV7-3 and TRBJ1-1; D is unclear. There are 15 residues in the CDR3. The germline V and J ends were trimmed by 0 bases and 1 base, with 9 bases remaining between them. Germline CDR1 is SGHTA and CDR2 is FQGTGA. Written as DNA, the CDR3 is TGTGCCAGCAGCTTAACGCCGGCACCGAACACTGAAGCTTTCTTT. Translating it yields CASSLTPAPNTEAFF.

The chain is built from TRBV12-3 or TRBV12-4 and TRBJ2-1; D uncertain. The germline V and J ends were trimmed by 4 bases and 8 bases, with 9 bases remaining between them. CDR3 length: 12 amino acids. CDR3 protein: CASSYRLDEQFF. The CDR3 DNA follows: TGTGCCAGCAGTTACCGACTGGATGAGCAGTTCTTC.

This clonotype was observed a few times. CDR3 coding DNA: TGCGCCAGCAGCCGGCTAGAACATTTGAACACTGAAGCTTTCTTT. Translation: CASSRLEHLNTEAFF. The chain links TRBV10-2 to TRBJ1-1; D gene unclear. Trimming pared 6 bases from V and 0 bases from J, leaving 14 bases between. CDR1 WSHSY and CDR2 SAAADI come from the germline V gene. The CDR3 is 15 residues long.

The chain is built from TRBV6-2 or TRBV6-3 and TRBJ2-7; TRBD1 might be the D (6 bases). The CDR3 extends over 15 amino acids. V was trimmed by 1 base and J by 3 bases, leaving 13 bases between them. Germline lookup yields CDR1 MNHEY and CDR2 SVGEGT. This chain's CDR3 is CASSYWGLAIYEQYF. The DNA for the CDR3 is TGTGCCAGCAGTTACTGGGGGCTCGCGATCTACGAGCAGTACTTC.

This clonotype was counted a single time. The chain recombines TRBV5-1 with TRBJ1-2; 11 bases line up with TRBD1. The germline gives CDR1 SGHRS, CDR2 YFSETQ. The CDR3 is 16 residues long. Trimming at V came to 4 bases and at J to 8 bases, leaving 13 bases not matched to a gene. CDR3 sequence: CASSPGGTGGDLGYTF. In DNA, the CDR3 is TGCGCCAGCAGCCCCGGCGGGACAGGGGGTGATTTGGGCTACACCTTC.

The CDR3 sequence is CASSLGPRGVTRYEQYV. CDR3 DNA: TGTGCCAGCAGCTTGGGGCCCCGTGGGGTTACTCGCTACGAGCAGTACGTC. The V call is TRBV5-6, the J call TRBJ2-7; no clear D gene. Germline values: CDR1 SGHDT, CDR2 YYEEEE. There are 17 residues in the CDR3. V dropped 0 bases and J dropped 3 bases, with 19 bases sitting between them.

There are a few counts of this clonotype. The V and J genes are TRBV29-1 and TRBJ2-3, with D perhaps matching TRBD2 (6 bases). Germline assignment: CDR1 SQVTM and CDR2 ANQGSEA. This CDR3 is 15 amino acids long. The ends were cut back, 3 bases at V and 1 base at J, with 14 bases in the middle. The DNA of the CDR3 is TGCAGCGTTGACCTCCGGGACTTGGGCACAGATACGCAGTATTTT. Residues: CSVDLRDLGTDTQYF.

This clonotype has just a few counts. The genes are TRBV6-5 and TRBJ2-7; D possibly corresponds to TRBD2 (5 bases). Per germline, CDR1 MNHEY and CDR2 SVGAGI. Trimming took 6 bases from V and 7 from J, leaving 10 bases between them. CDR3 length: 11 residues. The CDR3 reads CASSPGIEQYF. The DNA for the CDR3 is TGTGCCAGCAGCCCGGGGATTGAGCAGTACTTC.

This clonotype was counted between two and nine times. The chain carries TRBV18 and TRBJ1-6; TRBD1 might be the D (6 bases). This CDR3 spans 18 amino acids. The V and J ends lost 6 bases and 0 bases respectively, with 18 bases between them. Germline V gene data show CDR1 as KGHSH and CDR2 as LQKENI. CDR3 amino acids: CASSKTGDTSSYNSPLHF. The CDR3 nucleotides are TGTGCCAGCTCCAAAACCGGGGACACGAGCTCCTATAATTCACCCCTCCACTTT.

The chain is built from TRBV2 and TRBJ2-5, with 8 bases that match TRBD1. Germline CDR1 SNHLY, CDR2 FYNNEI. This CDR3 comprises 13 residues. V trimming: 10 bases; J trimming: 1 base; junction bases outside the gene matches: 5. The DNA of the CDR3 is TGTGCCATACCAACAGGGGGCCAAGAGACCCAGTACTTC. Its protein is CAIPTGGQETQYF.

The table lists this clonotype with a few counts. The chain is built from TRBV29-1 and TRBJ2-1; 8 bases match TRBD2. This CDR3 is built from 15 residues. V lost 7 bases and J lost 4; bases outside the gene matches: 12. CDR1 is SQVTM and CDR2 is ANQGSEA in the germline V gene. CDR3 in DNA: TGCAGCGGGGGATACTCCGGGACTAGTTACAATGAGCAGTTCTTC. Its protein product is CSGGYSGTSYNEQFF.

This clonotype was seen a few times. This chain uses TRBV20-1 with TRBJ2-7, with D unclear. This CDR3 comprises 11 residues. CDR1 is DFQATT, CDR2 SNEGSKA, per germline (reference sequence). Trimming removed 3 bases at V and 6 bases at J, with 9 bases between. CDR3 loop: CSASQVGEQYF. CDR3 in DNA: TGCAGTGCTAGCCAGGTGGGCGAGCAGTACTTC.

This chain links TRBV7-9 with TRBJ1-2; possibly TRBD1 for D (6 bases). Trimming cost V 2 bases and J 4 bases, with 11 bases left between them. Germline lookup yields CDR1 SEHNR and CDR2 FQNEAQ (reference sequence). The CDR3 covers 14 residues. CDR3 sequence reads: CASSLIAGAYGYTF. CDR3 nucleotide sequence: TGTGCCAGCAGCTTAATCGCAGGGGCCTATGGCTACACCTTC.

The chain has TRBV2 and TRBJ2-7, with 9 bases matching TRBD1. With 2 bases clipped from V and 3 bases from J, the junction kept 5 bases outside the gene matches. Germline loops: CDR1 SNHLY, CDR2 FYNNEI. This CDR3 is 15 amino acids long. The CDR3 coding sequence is TGTGCCAGCAGTGAAATGGGACAGGGCAACTACGAGCAGTACTTC. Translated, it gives CASSEMGQGNYEQYF.

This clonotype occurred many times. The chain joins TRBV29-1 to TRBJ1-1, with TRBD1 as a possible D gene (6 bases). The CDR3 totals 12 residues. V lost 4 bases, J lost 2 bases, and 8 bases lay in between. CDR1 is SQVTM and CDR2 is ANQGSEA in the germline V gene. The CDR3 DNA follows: TGCAGCGTTGGCAGGGGCAACACTGAAGCTTTCTTT. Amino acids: CSVGRGNTEAFF.

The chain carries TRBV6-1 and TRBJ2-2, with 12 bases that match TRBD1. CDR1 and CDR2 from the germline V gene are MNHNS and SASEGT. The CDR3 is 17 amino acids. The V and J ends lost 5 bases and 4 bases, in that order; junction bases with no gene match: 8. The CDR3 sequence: CASSRGQGAIGTGELFF. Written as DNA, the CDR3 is TGTGCCAGCAGTCGGGGACAGGGGGCGATAGGCACCGGGGAGCTGTTTTTT.

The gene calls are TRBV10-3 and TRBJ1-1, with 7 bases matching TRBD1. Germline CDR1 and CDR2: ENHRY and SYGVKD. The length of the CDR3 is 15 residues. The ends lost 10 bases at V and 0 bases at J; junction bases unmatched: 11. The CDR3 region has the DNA TGTGCCACGAGGACAGGTACAACTATGAACACTGAAGCTTTCTTT. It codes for CATRTGTTMNTEAFF.

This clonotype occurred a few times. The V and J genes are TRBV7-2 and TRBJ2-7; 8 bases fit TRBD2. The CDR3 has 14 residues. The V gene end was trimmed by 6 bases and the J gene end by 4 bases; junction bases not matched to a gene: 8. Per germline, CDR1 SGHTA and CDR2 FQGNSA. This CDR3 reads CASSQISGSYEQYF. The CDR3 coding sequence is TGTGCCAGCAGTCAGATCAGCGGGAGTTACGAGCAGTACTTC.

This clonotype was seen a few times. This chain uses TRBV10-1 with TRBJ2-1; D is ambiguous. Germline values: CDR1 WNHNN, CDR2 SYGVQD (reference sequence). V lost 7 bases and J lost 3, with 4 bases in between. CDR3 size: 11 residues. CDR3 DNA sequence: TGCGCCAGCAAGGACTACAATGAGCAGTTCTTC. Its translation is CASKDYNEQFF.

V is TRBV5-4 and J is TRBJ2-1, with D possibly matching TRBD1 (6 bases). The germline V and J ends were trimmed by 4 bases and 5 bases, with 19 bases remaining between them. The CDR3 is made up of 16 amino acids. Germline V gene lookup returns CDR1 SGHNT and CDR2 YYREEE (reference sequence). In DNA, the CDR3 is TGTGCCAGCAGCCCACCAGGGGCCGATACCGACAATGAGCAGTTCTTC. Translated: CASSPPGADTDNEQFF.

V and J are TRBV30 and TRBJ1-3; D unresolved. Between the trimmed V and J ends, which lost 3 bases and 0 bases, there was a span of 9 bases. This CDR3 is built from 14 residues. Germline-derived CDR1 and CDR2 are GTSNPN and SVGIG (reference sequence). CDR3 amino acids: CAWRTASSGNTIYF. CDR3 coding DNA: TGTGCCTGGAGGACGGCGAGCTCTGGAAACACCATATATTTT.

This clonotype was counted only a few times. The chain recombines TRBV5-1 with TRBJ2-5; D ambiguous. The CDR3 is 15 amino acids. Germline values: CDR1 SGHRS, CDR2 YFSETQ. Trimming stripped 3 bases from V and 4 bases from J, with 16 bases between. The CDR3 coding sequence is TGCGCCAGCAGCTGGATTTATCTTTCGGGAGAGACCCAGTACTTC. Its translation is CASSWIYLSGETQYF.

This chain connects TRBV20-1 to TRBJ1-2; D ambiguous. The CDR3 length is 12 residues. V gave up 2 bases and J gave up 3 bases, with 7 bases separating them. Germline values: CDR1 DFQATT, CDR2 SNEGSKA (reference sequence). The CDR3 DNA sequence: TGCAGTGCTAGATCGGAATACTATGGCTACACCTTC. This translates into CSARSEYYGYTF.

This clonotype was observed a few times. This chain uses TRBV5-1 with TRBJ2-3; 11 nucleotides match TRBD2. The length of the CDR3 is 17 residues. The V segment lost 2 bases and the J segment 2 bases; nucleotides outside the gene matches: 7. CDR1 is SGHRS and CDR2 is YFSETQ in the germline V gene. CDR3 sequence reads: CASSFGTSGFSTDTQYF. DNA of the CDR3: TGCGCCAGCAGCTTCGGGACTAGCGGATTCTCCACAGATACGCAGTATTTT.